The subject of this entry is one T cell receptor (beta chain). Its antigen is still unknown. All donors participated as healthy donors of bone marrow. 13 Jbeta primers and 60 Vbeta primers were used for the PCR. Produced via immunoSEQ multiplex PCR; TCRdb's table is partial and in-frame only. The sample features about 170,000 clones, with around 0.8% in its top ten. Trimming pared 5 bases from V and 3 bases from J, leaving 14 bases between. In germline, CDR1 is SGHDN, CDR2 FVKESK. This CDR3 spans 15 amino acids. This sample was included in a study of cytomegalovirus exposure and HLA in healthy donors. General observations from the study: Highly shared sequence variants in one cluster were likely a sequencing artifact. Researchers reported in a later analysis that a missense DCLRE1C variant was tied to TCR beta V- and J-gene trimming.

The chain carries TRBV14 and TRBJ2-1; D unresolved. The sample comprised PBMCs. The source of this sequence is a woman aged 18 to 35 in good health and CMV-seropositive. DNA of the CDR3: TGTGCCAGCAGCGCTATAGAAGTTCTCTACAATGAGCAGTTCTTC. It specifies CASSAIEVLYNEQFF.